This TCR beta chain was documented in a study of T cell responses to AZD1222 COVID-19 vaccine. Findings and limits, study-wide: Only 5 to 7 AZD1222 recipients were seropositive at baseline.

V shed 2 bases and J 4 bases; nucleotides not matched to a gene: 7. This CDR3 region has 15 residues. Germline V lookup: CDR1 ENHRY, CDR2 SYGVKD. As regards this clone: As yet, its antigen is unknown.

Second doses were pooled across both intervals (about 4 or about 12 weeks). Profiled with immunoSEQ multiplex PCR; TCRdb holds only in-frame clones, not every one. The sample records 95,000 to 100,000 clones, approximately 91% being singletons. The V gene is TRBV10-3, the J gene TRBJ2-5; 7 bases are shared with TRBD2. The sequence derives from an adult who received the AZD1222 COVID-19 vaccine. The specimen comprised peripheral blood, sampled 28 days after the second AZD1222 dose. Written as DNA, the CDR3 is TGTGCCATCAGTGAGGCGTGGGGGGGAGGAGAGACCCAGTACTTC. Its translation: CAISEAWGGGETQYF.